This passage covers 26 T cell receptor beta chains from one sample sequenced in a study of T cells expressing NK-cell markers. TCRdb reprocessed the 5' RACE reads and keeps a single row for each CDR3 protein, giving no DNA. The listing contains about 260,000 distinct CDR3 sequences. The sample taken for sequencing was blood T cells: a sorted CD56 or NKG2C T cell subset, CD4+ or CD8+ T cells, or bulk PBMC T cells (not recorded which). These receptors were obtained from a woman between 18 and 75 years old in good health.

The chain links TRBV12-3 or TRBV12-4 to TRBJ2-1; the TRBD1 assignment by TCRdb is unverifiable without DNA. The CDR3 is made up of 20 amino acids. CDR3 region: CASSFGWGGSLPSSYNEQFF.

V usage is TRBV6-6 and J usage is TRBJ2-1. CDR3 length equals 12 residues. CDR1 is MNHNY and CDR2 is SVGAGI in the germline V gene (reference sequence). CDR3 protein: CASRFADNEQFF.

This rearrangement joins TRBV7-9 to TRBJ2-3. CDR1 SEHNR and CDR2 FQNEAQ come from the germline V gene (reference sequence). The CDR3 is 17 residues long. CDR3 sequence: CASSSRVFGSHTDTQYF.

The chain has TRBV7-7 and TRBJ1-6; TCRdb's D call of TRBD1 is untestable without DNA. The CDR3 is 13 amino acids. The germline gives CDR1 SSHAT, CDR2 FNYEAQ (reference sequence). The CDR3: CASSPVGASPLHF.

This CDR3 reads CASRGTGRYEQFF. The chain employs TRBV6-1 and TRBJ2-1; without DNA, the TCRdb call of TRBD1 cannot be checked. Per germline, CDR1 MNHNS and CDR2 SASEGT. This CDR3 region has 13 residues.

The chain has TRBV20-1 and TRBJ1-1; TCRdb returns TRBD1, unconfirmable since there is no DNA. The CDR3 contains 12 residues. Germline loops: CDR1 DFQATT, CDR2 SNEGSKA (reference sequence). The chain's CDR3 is CILRALNTEAFF.

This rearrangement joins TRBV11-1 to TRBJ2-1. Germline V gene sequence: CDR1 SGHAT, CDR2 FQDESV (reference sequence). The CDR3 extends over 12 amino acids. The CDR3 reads CASSGMETKQFF.

CDR3 sequence reads: CASSDEGRGIQPQHF. V usage is TRBV2 and J usage is TRBJ1-5. The CDR3 runs 15 residues. The germline gives CDR1 SNHLY, CDR2 FYNNEI.

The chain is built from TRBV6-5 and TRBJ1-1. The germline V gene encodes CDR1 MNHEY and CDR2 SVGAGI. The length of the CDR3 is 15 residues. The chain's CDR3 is CASSYRGGFGTEAFF.

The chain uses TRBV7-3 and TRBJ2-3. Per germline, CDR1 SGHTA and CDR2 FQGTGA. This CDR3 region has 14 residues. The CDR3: CASSFRLSQDTQYF.

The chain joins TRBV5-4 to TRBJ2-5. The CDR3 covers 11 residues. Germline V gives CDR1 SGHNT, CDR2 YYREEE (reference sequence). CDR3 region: CASSEWGTQYF.

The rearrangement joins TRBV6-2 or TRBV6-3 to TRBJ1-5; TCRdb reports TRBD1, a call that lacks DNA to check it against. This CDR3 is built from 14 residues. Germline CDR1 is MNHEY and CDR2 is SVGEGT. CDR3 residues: CASSLDRTTWAQHF.

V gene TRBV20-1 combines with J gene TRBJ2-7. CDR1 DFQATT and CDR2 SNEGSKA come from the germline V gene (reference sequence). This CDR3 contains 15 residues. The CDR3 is CSARDLLAGSYEQYF.

CDR3 loop: CASRQDRLNTEAFF. The rearrangement links TRBV2 to TRBJ1-1; the TCRdb D gene call, TRBD1, has no DNA to confirm it. The CDR3 covers 14 residues. CDR1 and CDR2 from the germline V gene are SNHLY and FYNNEI.

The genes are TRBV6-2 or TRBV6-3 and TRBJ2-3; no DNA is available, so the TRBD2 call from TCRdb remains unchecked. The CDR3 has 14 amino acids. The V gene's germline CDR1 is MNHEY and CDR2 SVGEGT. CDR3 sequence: CASSSSREADTQYF.

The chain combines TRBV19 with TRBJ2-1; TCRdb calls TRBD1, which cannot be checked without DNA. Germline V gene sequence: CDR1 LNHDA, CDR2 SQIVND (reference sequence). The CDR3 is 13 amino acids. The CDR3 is CASSPGNYNEQFF.

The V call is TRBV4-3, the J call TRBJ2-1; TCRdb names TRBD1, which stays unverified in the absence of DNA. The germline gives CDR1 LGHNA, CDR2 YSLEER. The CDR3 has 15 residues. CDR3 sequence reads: CASSQDHRFVNEQFF.

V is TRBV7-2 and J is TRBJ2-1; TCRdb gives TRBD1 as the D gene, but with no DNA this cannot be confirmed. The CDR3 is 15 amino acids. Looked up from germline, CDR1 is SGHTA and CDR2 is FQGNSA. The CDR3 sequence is CASSSRTGRNDEQFF. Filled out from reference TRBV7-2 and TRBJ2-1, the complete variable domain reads GAGVSQSPSNKVTEKGKDVELRCDPISGHTALYWYRQSLGQGLEFLIYFQGNSAPDKSGLPSDRFSAERTGGSVSTLTIQRTQQEDSAVYLCASSSRTGRNDEQFFGPGTRLTVL.

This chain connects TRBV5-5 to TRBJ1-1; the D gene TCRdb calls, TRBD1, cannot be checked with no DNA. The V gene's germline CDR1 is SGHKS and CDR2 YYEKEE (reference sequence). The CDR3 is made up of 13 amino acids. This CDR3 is CASSLAGQSAAFF.

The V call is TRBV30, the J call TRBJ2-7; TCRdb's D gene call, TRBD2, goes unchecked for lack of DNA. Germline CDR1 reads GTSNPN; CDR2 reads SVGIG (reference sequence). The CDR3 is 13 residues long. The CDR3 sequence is CAWKYPGWYEQYF.

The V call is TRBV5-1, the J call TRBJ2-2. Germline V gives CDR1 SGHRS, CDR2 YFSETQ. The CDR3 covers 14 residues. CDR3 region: CASNSGPNTGELFF.

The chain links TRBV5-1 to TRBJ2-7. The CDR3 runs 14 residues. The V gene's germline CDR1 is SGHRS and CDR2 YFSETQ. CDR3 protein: CASSLTGRYDEQYF.

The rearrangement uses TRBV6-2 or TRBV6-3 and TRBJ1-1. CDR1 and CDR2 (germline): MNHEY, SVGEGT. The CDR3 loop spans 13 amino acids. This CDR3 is CASSTGPHTEAFF.

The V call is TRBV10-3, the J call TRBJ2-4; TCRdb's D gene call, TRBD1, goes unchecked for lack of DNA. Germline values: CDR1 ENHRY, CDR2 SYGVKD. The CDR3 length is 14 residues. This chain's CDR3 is CAISAGTGGIIQYF.

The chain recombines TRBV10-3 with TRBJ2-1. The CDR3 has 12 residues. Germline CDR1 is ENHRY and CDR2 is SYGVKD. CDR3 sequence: CAISESNWGQFF.

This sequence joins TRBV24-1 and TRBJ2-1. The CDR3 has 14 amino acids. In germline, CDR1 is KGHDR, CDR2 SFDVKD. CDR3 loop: CATSEGSSYNEQFF.